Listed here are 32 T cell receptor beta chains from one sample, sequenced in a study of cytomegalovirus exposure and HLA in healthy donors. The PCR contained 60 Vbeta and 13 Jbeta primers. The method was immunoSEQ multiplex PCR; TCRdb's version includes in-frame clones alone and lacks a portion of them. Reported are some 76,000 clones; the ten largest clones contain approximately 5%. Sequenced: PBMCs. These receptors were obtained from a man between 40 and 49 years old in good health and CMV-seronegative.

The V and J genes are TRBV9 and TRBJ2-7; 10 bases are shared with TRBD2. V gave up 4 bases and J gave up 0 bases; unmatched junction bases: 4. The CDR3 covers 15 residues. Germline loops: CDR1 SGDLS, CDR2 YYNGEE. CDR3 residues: CASSRGLASSYEQYF. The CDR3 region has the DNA TGTGCCAGCAGCCGGGGACTAGCGTCCTCCTACGAGCAGTACTTC.

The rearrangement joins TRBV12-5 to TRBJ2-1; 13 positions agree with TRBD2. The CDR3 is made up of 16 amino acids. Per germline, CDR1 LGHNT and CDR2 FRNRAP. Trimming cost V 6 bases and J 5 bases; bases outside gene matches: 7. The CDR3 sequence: CASGSGTSGVHNEQFF. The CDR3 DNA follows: TGTGCTAGTGGATCCGGGACTAGCGGGGTACACAATGAGCAGTTCTTC.

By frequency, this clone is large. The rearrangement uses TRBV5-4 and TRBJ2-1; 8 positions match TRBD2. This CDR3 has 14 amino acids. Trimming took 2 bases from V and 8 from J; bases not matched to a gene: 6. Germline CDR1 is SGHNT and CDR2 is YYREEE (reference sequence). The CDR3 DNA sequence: TGTGCCAGCAGCTTCGGCGGGGGGTTGGATGAGCAGTTCTTC. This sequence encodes CASSFGGGLDEQFF.

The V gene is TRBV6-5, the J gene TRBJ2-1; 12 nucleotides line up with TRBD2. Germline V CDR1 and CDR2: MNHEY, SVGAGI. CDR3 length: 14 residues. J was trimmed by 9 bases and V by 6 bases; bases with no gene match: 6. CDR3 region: CASSRTSGIIEQFF. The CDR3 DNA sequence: TGTGCCAGCAGCCGGACTAGCGGGATAATTGAGCAGTTCTTC.

CDR3 in amino acids: CASSFGDRDNYGYTF. The CDR3 DNA follows: TGTGCCAGCAGTTTCGGAGACAGGGATAACTATGGCTACACCTTC. The genes are TRBV28 and TRBJ1-2; 7 bases match TRBD1. Trimming cost V 3 bases and J 1 base; bases outside gene matches: 5. Germline assignment: CDR1 MDHEN and CDR2 SYDVKM. The length of the CDR3 is 15 residues.

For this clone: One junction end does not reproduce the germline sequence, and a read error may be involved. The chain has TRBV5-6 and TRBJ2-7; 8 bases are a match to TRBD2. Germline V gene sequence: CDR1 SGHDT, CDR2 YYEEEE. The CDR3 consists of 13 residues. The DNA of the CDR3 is TGTGCCAGCAGCTTGGCCCTAGCGGGCGGGTCGCACTTC. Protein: CASSLALAGGSHF.

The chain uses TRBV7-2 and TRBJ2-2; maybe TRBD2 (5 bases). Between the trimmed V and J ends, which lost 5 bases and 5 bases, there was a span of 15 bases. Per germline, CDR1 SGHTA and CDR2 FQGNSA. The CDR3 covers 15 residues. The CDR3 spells CASSLQQTSTGELFF. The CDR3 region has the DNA TGTGCCAGCAGCCTTCAACAAACTAGTACCGGGGAGCTGTTTTTT.

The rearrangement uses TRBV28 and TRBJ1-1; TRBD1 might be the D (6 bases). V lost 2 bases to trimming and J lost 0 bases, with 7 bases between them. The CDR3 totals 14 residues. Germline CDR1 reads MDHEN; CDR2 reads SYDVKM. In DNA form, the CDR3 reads TGTGCCAGCAGTTTAGCAGGGGTGAACACTGAAGCTTTCTTT. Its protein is CASSLAGVNTEAFF. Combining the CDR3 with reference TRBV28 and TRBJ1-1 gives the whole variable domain DVKVTQSSRYLVKRTGEKVFLECVQDMDHENMFWYRQDPGLGLRLIYFSYDVKMKEKGDIPEGYSVSREKKERFSLILESASTNQTSMYLCASSLAGVNTEAFFGQGTRLTVV.

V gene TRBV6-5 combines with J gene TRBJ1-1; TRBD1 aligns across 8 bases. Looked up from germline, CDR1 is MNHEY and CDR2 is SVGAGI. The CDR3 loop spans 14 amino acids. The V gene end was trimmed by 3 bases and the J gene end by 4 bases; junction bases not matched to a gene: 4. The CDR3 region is CASSYTGGATEAFF. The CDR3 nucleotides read TGTGCCAGCAGTTATACAGGGGGAGCCACTGAAGCTTTCTTT.

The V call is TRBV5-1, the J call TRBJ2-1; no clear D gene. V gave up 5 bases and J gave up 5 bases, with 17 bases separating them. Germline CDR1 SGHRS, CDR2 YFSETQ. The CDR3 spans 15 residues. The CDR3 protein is CASSPGSLLNNEQFF. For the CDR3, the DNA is TGCGCCAGCAGTCCCGGGTCCCTATTGAACAATGAGCAGTTCTTC.

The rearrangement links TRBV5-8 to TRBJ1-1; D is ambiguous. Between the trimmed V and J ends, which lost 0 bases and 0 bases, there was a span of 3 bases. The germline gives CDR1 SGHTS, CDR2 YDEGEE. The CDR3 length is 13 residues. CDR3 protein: CASSLGLNTEAFF. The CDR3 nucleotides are TGTGCCAGCAGCTTGGGGCTGAACACTGAAGCTTTCTTT.

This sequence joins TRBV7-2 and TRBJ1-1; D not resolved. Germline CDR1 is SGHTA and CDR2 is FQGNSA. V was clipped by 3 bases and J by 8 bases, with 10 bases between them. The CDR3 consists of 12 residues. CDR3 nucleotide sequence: TGTGCCAGCAGCTTTGGCGGTCGGGAAGCTTTCTTT. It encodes CASSFGGREAFF.

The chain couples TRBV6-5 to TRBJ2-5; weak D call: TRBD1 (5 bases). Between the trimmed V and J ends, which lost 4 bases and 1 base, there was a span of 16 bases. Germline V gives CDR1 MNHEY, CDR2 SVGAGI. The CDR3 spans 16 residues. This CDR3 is CASSSGWTKAQETQYF. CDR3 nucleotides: TGTGCCAGCAGTTCCGGGTGGACAAAAGCCCAAGAGACCCAGTACTTC.

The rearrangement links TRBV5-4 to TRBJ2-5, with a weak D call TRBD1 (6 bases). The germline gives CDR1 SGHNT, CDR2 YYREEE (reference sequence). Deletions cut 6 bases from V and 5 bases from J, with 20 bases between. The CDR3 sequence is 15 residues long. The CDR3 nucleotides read TGTGCCAGCACCTCCCCGGGCAGGGGAAGGGAGACCCAGTACTTC. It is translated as CASTSPGRGRETQYF.

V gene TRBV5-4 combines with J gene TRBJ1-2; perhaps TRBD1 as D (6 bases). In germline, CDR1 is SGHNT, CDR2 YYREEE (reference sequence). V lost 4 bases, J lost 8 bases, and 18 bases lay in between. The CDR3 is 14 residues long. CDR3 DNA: TGTGCCAGCAGCATTGCGGGGGGCGCTATCGGCTACACCTTC. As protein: CASSIAGGAIGYTF.

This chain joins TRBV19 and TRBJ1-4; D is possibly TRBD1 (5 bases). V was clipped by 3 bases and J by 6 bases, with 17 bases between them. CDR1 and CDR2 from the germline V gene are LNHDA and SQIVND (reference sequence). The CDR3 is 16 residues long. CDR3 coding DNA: TGTGCCAGTAGTATGGGGACTACAGGCCTATATGAAAAACTGTTTTTT. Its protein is CASSMGTTGLYEKLFF.

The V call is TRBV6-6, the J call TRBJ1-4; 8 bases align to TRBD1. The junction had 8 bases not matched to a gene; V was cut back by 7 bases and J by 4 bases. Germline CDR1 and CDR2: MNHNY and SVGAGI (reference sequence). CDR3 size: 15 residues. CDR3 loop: CASNNQQGGNEKLFF. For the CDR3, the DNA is TGTGCCAGCAACAATCAACAGGGGGGTAATGAAAAACTGTTTTTT.

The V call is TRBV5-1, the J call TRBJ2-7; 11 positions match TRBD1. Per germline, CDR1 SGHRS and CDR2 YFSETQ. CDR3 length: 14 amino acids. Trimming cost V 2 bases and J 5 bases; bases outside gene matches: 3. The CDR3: CASSLGQGANEQYF. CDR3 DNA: TGCGCCAGCAGCTTAGGACAGGGGGCGAACGAGCAGTACTTC.

DNA of the CDR3: TGTGCCAGCAGCGACTTAGGGGGCGCGGGGATCTATGGCTACACCTTC. It codes for CASSDLGGAGIYGYTF. The V gene is TRBV7-9, the J gene TRBJ1-2; 7 nucleotides align to TRBD1. Germline values: CDR1 SEHNR, CDR2 FQNEAQ (reference sequence). Trimming cost V 5 bases and J 4 bases; bases outside gene matches: 13. CDR3 size: 16 residues.

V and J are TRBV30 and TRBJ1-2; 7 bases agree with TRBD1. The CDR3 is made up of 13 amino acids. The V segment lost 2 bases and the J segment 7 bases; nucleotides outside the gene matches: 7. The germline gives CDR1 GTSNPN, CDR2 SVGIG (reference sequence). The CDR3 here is CAWSIRGPIGYTF. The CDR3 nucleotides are TGTGCCTGGAGTATAAGGGGGCCAATTGGCTACACCTTC.

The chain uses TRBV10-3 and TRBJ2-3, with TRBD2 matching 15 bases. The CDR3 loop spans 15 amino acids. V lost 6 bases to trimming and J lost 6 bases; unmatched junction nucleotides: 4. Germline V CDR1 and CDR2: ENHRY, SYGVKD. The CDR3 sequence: CAISGTSGGFDTQYF. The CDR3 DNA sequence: TGTGCCATCAGCGGGACTAGCGGGGGGTTCGATACGCAGTATTTT.

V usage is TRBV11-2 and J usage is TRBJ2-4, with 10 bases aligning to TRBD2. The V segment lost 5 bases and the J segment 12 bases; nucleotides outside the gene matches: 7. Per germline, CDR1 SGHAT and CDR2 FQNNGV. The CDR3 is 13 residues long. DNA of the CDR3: TGTGCCAGCAGCCGAACTAGCGGGGCCAATCAGTACTTC. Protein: CASSRTSGANQYF.

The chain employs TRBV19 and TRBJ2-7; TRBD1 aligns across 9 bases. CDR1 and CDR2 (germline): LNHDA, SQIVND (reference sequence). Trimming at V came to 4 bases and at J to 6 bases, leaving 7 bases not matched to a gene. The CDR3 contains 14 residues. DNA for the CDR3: TGTGCCAGTAGTAAGGGACAGGGTGTGGGCGAGCAGTACTTC. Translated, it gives CASSKGQGVGEQYF.

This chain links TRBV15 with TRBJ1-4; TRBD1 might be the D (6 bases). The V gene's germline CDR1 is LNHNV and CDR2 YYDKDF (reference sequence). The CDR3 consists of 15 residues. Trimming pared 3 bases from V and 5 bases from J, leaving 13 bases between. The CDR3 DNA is TGTGCCACCAGCAGCGGGACATTCTCGAATGAAAAACTGTTTTTT. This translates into CATSSGTFSNEKLFF.

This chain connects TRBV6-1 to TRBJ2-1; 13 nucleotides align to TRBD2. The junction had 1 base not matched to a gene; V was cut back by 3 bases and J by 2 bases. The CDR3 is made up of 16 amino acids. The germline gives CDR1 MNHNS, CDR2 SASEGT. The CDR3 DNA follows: TGTGCCAGCAGTGAGACTAGCGGGGGGACCTACAATGAGCAGTTCTTC. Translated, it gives CASSETSGGTYNEQFF.

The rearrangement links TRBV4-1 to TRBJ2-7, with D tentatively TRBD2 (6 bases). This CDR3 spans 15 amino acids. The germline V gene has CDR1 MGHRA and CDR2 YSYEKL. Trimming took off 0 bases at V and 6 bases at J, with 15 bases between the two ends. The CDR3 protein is CASSQEITSFSEQYF. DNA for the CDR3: TGCGCCAGCAGCCAAGAGATAACTAGCTTCTCCGAGCAGTACTTC.

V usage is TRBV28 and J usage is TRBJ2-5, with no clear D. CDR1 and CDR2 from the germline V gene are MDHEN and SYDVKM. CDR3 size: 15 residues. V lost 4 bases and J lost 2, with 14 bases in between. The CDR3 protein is CASSSKTNLQETQYF. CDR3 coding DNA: TGTGCCAGCAGTTCAAAGACAAACCTACAAGAGACCCAGTACTTC.

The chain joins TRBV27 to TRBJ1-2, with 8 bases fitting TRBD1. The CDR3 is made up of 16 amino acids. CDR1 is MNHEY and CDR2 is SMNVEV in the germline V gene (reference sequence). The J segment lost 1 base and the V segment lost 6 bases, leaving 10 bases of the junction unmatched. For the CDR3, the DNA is TGTGCCAGCAGGGGACAAAACAGGGGGGATAACTATGGCTACACCTTC. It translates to CASRGQNRGDNYGYTF.

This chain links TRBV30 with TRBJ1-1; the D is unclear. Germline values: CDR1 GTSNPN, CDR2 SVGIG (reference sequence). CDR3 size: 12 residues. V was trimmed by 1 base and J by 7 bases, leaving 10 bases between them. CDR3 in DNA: TGTGCCTGGAGTGCGACGGGTATTGAAGCTTTCTTT. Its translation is CAWSATGIEAFF.

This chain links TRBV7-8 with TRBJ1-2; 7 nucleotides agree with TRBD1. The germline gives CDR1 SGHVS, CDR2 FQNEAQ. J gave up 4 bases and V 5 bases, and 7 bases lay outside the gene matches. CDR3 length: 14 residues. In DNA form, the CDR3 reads TGTGCCAGCAGCCCTAACAGGGGAGGCTATGGCTACACCTTC. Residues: CASSPNRGGYGYTF.

CDR3 nucleotide sequence: TGTGCCAGCAATCGGCTCCAGGGTGGCACAGATACGCAGTATTTT. It specifies CASNRLQGGTDTQYF. The chain recombines TRBV6-1 with TRBJ2-3, with D maybe TRBD1 (5 bases). Trimming shortened V by 7 bases and J by 1 base, and 15 bases separated the two germline ends. The CDR3 consists of 15 residues. Per germline, CDR1 MNHNS and CDR2 SASEGT.

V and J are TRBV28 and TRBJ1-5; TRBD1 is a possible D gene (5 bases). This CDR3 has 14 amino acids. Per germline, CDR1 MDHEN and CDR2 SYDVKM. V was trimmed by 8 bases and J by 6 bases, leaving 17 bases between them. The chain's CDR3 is CASRSPGDSQPQHF. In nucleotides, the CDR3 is TGTGCCAGCCGGTCTCCGGGCGACAGTCAGCCCCAGCATTTT.